This T cell receptor (beta chain) emerged from a study of Ad26.COV2.S vaccination and SARS-CoV-2 variants. Whole-study results and caveats: Substantial breadth was reportedly displayed by spike-specific CD8+ and CD4+ T cell responses after vaccination.

This clone was observed once. Its antigen remains unidentified. V shed 4 bases and J 4 bases; nucleotides not matched to a gene: 10. From germline, CDR1 is SGHRS and CDR2 YFSETQ. The CDR3 contains 16 residues. Treatment described: roughly 20 received Ad26.COV2.S at low or high dose, single or two shots; five or six received placebo; per-sample allocation not given. Repertoires come from day 63 after the first vaccine or placebo injection. Sequenced by immunoSEQ multiplex PCR; TCRdb stores in-frame clones only, minus some. Of about 350,000 clones in the sample, about 85% were seen once. The starting material was peripheral blood, obtained in a trial of Ad26.COV2.S vaccine versus placebo. This TCR was sampled from a person aged 18-60 years who received the Ad26.COV2.S COVID-19 vaccine or a placebo. The V gene is TRBV5-1, the J gene TRBJ1-1; TRBD1 matches 10 bases. This CDR3 is CASSRPGTGVATEAFF. The CDR3 coding sequence is TGCGCCAGCAGCCGTCCCGGGACAGGGGTGGCCACTGAAGCTTTCTTT.